Below are 5 T cell receptor beta chains sequenced from a single sample in a study of blood T cell repertoires in COVID-19. TCRdb keeps only in-frame clones here, not all; method: immunoSEQ multiplex PCR. The repertoire has around 100,000 clones, roughly 84% of them found once; the top ten carry about 3%. Source material: peripheral blood. The receptors derive from a middle-aged man with acute or convalescent COVID-19.

V gene TRBV18 combines with J gene TRBJ2-3; tentatively, D is TRBD2 (6 bases). Trimming removed 6 bases at V and 0 bases at J, with 19 bases between. From germline, CDR1 is KGHSH and CDR2 LQKENI. This CDR3 has 17 amino acids. CDR3 DNA: TGTGCCAGCTCCCCATTCCTGATTCGGGGGAGCACAGATACGCAGTATTTT. It encodes CASSPFLIRGSTDTQYF.

This clone was observed a single time. The gene calls are TRBV3-1 (or the pseudogene TRBV3-2) and TRBJ2-7, with D possibly TRBD1 on 6 matching bases. Trimming pared 1 base from V and 0 bases from J, leaving 13 bases between. The CDR3 is 16 amino acids. CDR1 and CDR2 from the germline V gene are LGHDT and YNNKEL (reference sequence). The CDR3 coding sequence is TGTGCCAGCAGCCAAGGTCAATGGGGGCACTCCTACGAGCAGTACTTC. Amino acid sequence: CASSQGQWGHSYEQYF.

The chain is built from TRBV12-5 and TRBJ2-5; 8 nucleotides agree with TRBD2. CDR1 LGHNT and CDR2 FRNRAP come from the germline V gene. V dropped 0 bases and J dropped 5; count of bases not matched to a gene: 11. This CDR3 is built from 17 residues. The CDR3 reads CASGLVVTAGVGETQYF. CDR3 nucleotides: TGTGCTAGTGGTTTGGTTGTCACAGCGGGGGTCGGGGAGACCCAGTACTTC.

The gene calls are TRBV5-6 and TRBJ2-5, with 13 bases fitting TRBD2. Germline CDR1 reads SGHDT; CDR2 reads YYEEEE. After removal of 5 bases from V and 5 bases from J, the junction contained 6 bases not matched to a gene. CDR3 size: 15 residues. The CDR3 DNA follows: TGTGCCAGCAGTTCCTTGACTAGCGGGGGGGAGACCCAGTACTTC. Translating it yields CASSSLTSGGETQYF.

This clone was detected only a few times. This chain links TRBV5-4 with TRBJ1-4; a weak D match, TRBD1 (5 bases). This CDR3 has 15 residues. V was pared by 1 base and J by 5 bases, with 12 bases between. Germline-derived CDR1 and CDR2 are SGHNT and YYREEE (reference sequence). CDR3 nucleotide sequence: TGTGCCAGCAGCTTGACGGGGGTGCAGAATGAAAAACTGTTTTTT. It yields the protein CASSLTGVQNEKLFF.